A selection of T cell receptor beta chains follows, all from one sample in a study of shared clonotypes between healthy human individuals. Method: immunoSEQ multiplex PCR; TCRdb's copy keeps in-frame clones and lacks some. The table has roughly 2 million clones, around 95% seen once. Sequencing was done on a sample of naive CD4+ T cells sorted from blood. The receptors come from a man in his late teens or twenties in good health. Each CDR3 is given with its conserved first and last residue. D genes are given only for firm matches. Some rows have no size entry. The others give once, few or many, or a class for an expanded clone.

j_call: TRBJ2-2
v_call: TRBV9
clone_size: NA
d_call: NA
cdr3_aa: CASSSGANTGELFF
cdr3_nt: TGTGCCAGCAGCTCCGGAGCGAACACCGGGGAGCTGTTTTTT

j_call: TRBJ2-3
v_call: TRBV5-1
clone_size: NA
d_call: NA
cdr3_aa: CASSFYPSSTDTQYF
cdr3_nt: TGCGCCAGCAGCTTTTATCCCTCTTCCACAGATACGCAGTATTTT

j_call: TRBJ1-3
v_call: TRBV9
clone_size: NA
d_call: TRBD1
cdr3_aa: CASSVTLGQGRNTIYF
cdr3_nt: TGTGCCAGCAGCGTAACTCTTGGACAGGGCCGAAACACCATATATTTT

j_call: TRBJ2-5
v_call: TRBV7-9
clone_size: NA
d_call: TRBD1
cdr3_aa: CASSRGQGETQYF
cdr3_nt: TGTGCCAGCAGCCGCGGACAGGGGGAGACCCAGTACTTC

j_call: TRBJ1-6
v_call: TRBV28
clone_size: NA
d_call: NA
cdr3_aa: CASSLPGLDNSPLHF
cdr3_nt: TGTGCCAGCAGTTTACCGGGACTGGATAATTCACCCCTCCACTTT

j_call: TRBJ2-1
v_call: TRBV6-6
clone_size: NA
d_call: NA
cdr3_aa: CASSTGTRYNEQFF
cdr3_nt: TGTGCCAGCAGTACCGGGACACGCTACAATGAGCAGTTCTTC

j_call: TRBJ1-5
v_call: TRBV2
clone_size: NA
d_call: TRBD1
cdr3_aa: CASSEALSWTGSPLGNQPQHF
cdr3_nt: TGTGCCAGCAGTGAAGCGTTATCCTGGACAGGGTCTCCACTTGGCAATCAGCCCCAGCATTTT

j_call: TRBJ1-6
v_call: TRBV10-3
clone_size: NA
d_call: TRBD1
cdr3_aa: CAIRGDRGFNSPLHF
cdr3_nt: TGTGCCATCAGGGGGGACAGGGGATTCAATTCACCCCTCCACTTT

j_call: TRBJ2-7
v_call: TRBV30
clone_size: NA
d_call: TRBD1
cdr3_aa: CATPGSRGRRYEQYF
cdr3_nt: TGTGCCACACCAGGATCCAGGGGGCGTCGATACGAGCAGTACTTC

j_call: TRBJ2-7
v_call: TRBV10-1
clone_size: NA
d_call: NA
cdr3_aa: CASSRDLSSYEQYF
cdr3_nt: TGCGCCAGCAGTCGGGACCTAAGCTCCTACGAGCAGTACTTC

j_call: TRBJ2-5
v_call: TRBV30
clone_size: NA
d_call: TRBD1
cdr3_aa: CAWSSQGMETQYF
cdr3_nt: TGTGCCTGGAGTTCACAGGGGATGGAGACCCAGTACTTC

j_call: TRBJ1-1
v_call: TRBV29-1
clone_size: NA
d_call: NA
cdr3_aa: CSVVTTSRMNTEAFF
cdr3_nt: TGCAGCGTTGTGACGACATCCCGCATGAACACTGAAGCTTTCTTT

j_call: TRBJ2-3
v_call: TRBV27
clone_size: NA
d_call: NA
cdr3_aa: CASRSFGGPVDTQYF
cdr3_nt: TGTGCCAGCAGGAGCTTCGGCGGTCCCGTAGATACGCAGTATTTT

j_call: TRBJ2-1
v_call: TRBV6-1
clone_size: NA
d_call: TRBD1
cdr3_aa: CASHPGQGSDNEQFF
cdr3_nt: TGTGCCAGCCATCCGGGACAGGGGTCGGACAATGAGCAGTTCTTC

j_call: TRBJ1-4
v_call: TRBV5-6
clone_size: NA
d_call: TRBD1
cdr3_aa: CASSGRQGELPKLFF
cdr3_nt: TGTGCCAGCAGCGGTAGACAGGGAGAGCTGCCAAAACTGTTTTTT

j_call: TRBJ2-2
v_call: TRBV4-1
clone_size: few
d_call: NA
cdr3_aa: CASSQPWFGSGELFF
cdr3_nt: TGCGCCAGCAGCCAACCGTGGTTTGGGTCCGGGGAGCTGTTTTTT

j_call: TRBJ2-5
v_call: TRBV29-1
clone_size: NA
d_call: TRBD2
cdr3_aa: CSVRGTSGSQETQYF
cdr3_nt: TGCAGCGTGCGGGGGACTAGCGGGAGCCAAGAGACCCAGTACTTC

j_call: TRBJ1-3
v_call: TRBV7-8
clone_size: NA
d_call: NA
cdr3_aa: CASSLGNSGNTIYF
cdr3_nt: TGTGCCAGCAGCTTGGGGAACTCTGGAAACACCATATATTTT

j_call: TRBJ2-2
v_call: TRBV18
clone_size: NA
d_call: TRBD2
cdr3_aa: CASSLTDLLAGANTGELFF
cdr3_nt: TGTGCCAGCTCACTTACCGATCTTTTGGCGGGGGCGAACACCGGGGAGCTGTTTTTT

j_call: TRBJ1-1
v_call: TRBV6-1
clone_size: NA
d_call: NA
cdr3_aa: CASRAGENTEAFF
cdr3_nt: TGTGCCAGCAGGGCAGGGGAGAACACTGAAGCTTTCTTT

j_call: TRBJ1-4
v_call: TRBV5-4
clone_size: once
d_call: TRBD1
cdr3_aa: CASSLQTGDNEKLFF
cdr3_nt: TGTGCCAGCAGCTTACAGACAGGGGATAATGAAAAACTGTTTTTT

j_call: TRBJ2-7
v_call: TRBV7-2
clone_size: NA
d_call: NA
cdr3_aa: CASSSGDSSYEQYF
cdr3_nt: TGTGCCAGCAGCTCGGGGGACAGCTCCTACGAGCAGTACTTC

j_call: TRBJ1-6
v_call: TRBV6-5
clone_size: NA
d_call: NA
cdr3_aa: CASSSRRQEYNSPLHF
cdr3_nt: TGTGCCAGCAGTTCTCGTAGACAGGAGTATAATTCACCCCTCCACTTT

j_call: TRBJ1-6
v_call: TRBV7-3
clone_size: NA
d_call: NA
cdr3_aa: CASSLSNSYNSPLHF
cdr3_nt: TGTGCCAGCAGCTTATCGAATTCCTATAATTCACCCCTCCACTTT

j_call: TRBJ2-7
v_call: TRBV7-6
clone_size: NA
d_call: NA
cdr3_aa: CASSPSASTPYEQYF
cdr3_nt: TGTGCCAGCAGCCCCTCGGCTTCAACCCCCTACGAGCAGTACTTC

j_call: TRBJ2-3
v_call: TRBV30
clone_size: NA
d_call: TRBD1
cdr3_aa: CAWSLGQGTDTQYF
cdr3_nt: TGTGCCTGGAGTCTGGGACAGGGCACAGATACGCAGTATTTT

j_call: TRBJ2-3
v_call: TRBV7-3
clone_size: few
d_call: NA
cdr3_aa: CASSFSRTDTQYF
cdr3_nt: TGTGCCAGCAGCTTCTCCCGCACAGATACGCAGTATTTT

j_call: TRBJ1-3
v_call: TRBV7-9
clone_size: NA
d_call: NA
cdr3_aa: CASSPRTGGNTIYF
cdr3_nt: TGTGCCAGCAGCCCCCGGACGGGTGGAAACACCATATATTTT

j_call: TRBJ2-7
v_call: TRBV28
clone_size: NA
d_call: NA
cdr3_aa: CASRGPWQGNNEQYF
cdr3_nt: TGTGCCAGCAGGGGCCCGTGGCAGGGGAATAACGAGCAGTACTTC

j_call: TRBJ1-1
v_call: TRBV7-9
clone_size: few
d_call: NA
cdr3_aa: CASSLVIMNTEAFF
cdr3_nt: TGTGCCAGCAGCTTAGTCATTATGAACACTGAAGCTTTCTTT

j_call: TRBJ2-2
v_call: TRBV11-2
clone_size: NA
d_call: NA
cdr3_aa: CASSLGPNYRTGELFF
cdr3_nt: TGTGCCAGCAGCCTGGGTCCGAACTATAGGACCGGGGAGCTGTTTTTT

j_call: TRBJ2-1
v_call: TRBV18
clone_size: NA
d_call: TRBD2
cdr3_aa: CASSPPLAAVNEQFF
cdr3_nt: TGTGCCAGCTCACCTCCACTAGCGGCGGTCAATGAGCAGTTCTTC

j_call: TRBJ2-5
v_call: TRBV19
clone_size: NA
d_call: NA
cdr3_aa: CASSGIGTSETQYF
cdr3_nt: TGTGCCAGTAGTGGCATCGGGACTTCAGAGACCCAGTACTTC

j_call: TRBJ2-5
v_call: TRBV19
clone_size: NA
d_call: TRBD2
cdr3_aa: CASSKGLTSGRAETQYF
cdr3_nt: TGTGCCAGTAGTAAAGGCCTGACTAGCGGGAGGGCCGAGACCCAGTACTTC

j_call: TRBJ2-1
v_call: TRBV28
clone_size: NA
d_call: TRBD2
cdr3_aa: CASSLSSGGGNNEQFF
cdr3_nt: TGTGCCAGCAGCCTATCAAGCGGGGGAGGTAACAATGAGCAGTTCTTC

j_call: TRBJ2-7
v_call: TRBV29-1
clone_size: once
d_call: NA
cdr3_aa: CSVGTVYMSEQYF
cdr3_nt: TGCAGCGTTGGAACCGTCTACATGTCCGAGCAGTACTTC

j_call: TRBJ2-5
v_call: TRBV5-4
clone_size: once
d_call: TRBD1
cdr3_aa: CASSFLDRAETQYF
cdr3_nt: TGTGCCAGCAGCTTCCTGGACAGGGCAGAGACCCAGTACTTC

j_call: TRBJ2-6
v_call: TRBV2
clone_size: NA
d_call: NA
cdr3_aa: CASSEAKRPRANVLTF
cdr3_nt: TGTGCCAGCAGTGAAGCGAAACGGCCGAGGGCCAACGTCCTGACTTTC

j_call: TRBJ2-1
v_call: TRBV30
clone_size: NA
d_call: TRBD2
cdr3_aa: CAFLAGKQFF
cdr3_nt: TGTGCCTTCCTAGCGGGCAAGCAGTTCTTC

j_call: TRBJ1-2
v_call: TRBV7-2
clone_size: NA
d_call: NA
cdr3_aa: CAGIRGVDHGYTF
cdr3_nt: TGTGCCGGGATTCGTGGGGTGGATCATGGCTACACCTTC

j_call: TRBJ2-7
v_call: TRBV5-6
clone_size: once
d_call: TRBD1
cdr3_aa: CASSLVDRVGYEQYF
cdr3_nt: TGTGCCAGCAGCTTGGTGGACAGGGTGGGATACGAGCAGTACTTC

j_call: TRBJ2-2
v_call: TRBV5-1
clone_size: few
d_call: NA
cdr3_aa: CASSFVGSTGELFF
cdr3_nt: TGCGCCAGCAGCTTTGTTGGGAGCACCGGGGAGCTGTTTTTT

j_call: TRBJ2-5
v_call: TRBV5-8
clone_size: NA
d_call: NA
cdr3_aa: CASSLEAGWGAQYF
cdr3_nt: TGTGCCAGCAGCTTGGAGGCGGGCTGGGGAGCCCAGTACTTC

j_call: TRBJ1-6
v_call: TRBV11-2
clone_size: NA
d_call: NA
cdr3_aa: CASSLDLVSPLHF
cdr3_nt: TGTGCCAGCAGCTTAGATCTCGTATCACCCCTCCACTTT

j_call: TRBJ1-2
v_call: TRBV6-6
clone_size: NA
d_call: NA
cdr3_aa: CASSGRDKANYGYTF
cdr3_nt: TGTGCCAGCAGTGGAAGGGACAAGGCAAACTATGGCTACACCTTC

j_call: TRBJ1-1
v_call: TRBV6-1
clone_size: NA
d_call: NA
cdr3_aa: CASRQGSAEAFF
cdr3_nt: TGTGCCAGCAGGCAGGGATCGGCTGAAGCTTTCTTT